A selection of T cell receptor beta chains follows, all from one sample in a study of blood T cell repertoires in COVID-19. Assay used: immunoSEQ multiplex PCR; TCRdb lists only in-frame clones, some missing. The profile shows some 300,000 clones, roughly 88% of them singletons. The sample taken for sequencing was peripheral blood. All receptors derive from a woman under 40 who had recovered from COVID-19. Each CDR3 is given with its conserved first and last residue. The D gene is left open where the match is weak. Size values are once, few and many counts, or a class for expanded clones, and some rows have none.

clone_size: .; d_call: .; cdr3_length: 12; v_call: TRBV18; j_call: TRBJ2-7; cdr3_nt: TGTGCCAGCTCAACAAACCGGGGTGAGCAGTACTTC; cdr3_aa: CASSTNRGEQYF
clone_size: .; d_call: .; cdr3_length: 13; v_call: TRBV30; j_call: TRBJ1-3; cdr3_nt: TGTGCCTGGAGCCTACTGCCTGGAAACACCATATATTTT; cdr3_aa: CAWSLLPGNTIYF
clone_size: .; d_call: .; cdr3_length: 16; v_call: TRBV2; j_call: TRBJ2-2; cdr3_nt: TGTGCCAGCAGTAAAGACAGTCCCTATAACACCGGGGAGCTGTTTTTT; cdr3_aa: CASSKDSPYNTGELFF
clone_size: few; d_call: TRBD1; cdr3_length: 17; v_call: TRBV5-1; j_call: TRBJ2-4; cdr3_nt: TGCGCCAGCAGCTCTCACTCGACAGGGTTGGAGGAAAACATTCAGTACTTC; cdr3_aa: CASSSHSTGLEENIQYF
clone_size: .; d_call: .; cdr3_length: 16; v_call: TRBV28; j_call: TRBJ1-3; cdr3_nt: TGTGCCAGCAGCTTTGGTGCCGGGACACAAGGAAACACCATATATTTT; cdr3_aa: CASSFGAGTQGNTIYF
clone_size: .; d_call: .; cdr3_length: 13; v_call: TRBV27; j_call: TRBJ1-4; cdr3_nt: TGTGCCAGCAGAAGGCGGGCCCATGAAAAACTGTTTTTT; cdr3_aa: CASRRRAHEKLFF
clone_size: .; d_call: .; cdr3_length: 16; v_call: TRBV7-6; j_call: TRBJ2-5; cdr3_nt: TGTGCCAGCAGCTTGTACCCTCGGGGGAACCAAGAGACCCAGTACTTC; cdr3_aa: CASSLYPRGNQETQYF
clone_size: .; d_call: TRBD2; cdr3_length: 16; v_call: TRBV5-1; j_call: TRBJ2-5; cdr3_nt: TGCGCCAGCAGCTTGACCTTAGCGGGGATGTTGGAGACCCAGTACTTC; cdr3_aa: CASSLTLAGMLETQYF
clone_size: .; d_call: .; cdr3_length: 15; v_call: TRBV7-2; j_call: TRBJ1-2; cdr3_nt: TGTGCCAGCAGCTTAGAACGGGGAGGGGACTATGGCTACACCTTC; cdr3_aa: CASSLERGGDYGYTF
clone_size: .; d_call: .; cdr3_length: 15; v_call: TRBV7-9; j_call: TRBJ1-2; cdr3_nt: TGTGCCAGCAGCCCAGGGGAAAAACCTAACTATGGCTACACCTTC; cdr3_aa: CASSPGEKPNYGYTF
clone_size: .; d_call: TRBD1; cdr3_length: 15; v_call: TRBV6-4; j_call: TRBJ2-3; cdr3_nt: TGTGCCAGCAGTGTCGGACAGGGGGGAACAGATACGCAGTATTTT; cdr3_aa: CASSVGQGGTDTQYF
clone_size: .; d_call: TRBD1; cdr3_length: 13; v_call: TRBV5-4; j_call: TRBJ2-5; cdr3_nt: TGTGCCAGCAGCTGGACAGGGGGAGGGACCCAGTACTTC; cdr3_aa: CASSWTGGGTQYF
clone_size: .; d_call: .; cdr3_length: 16; v_call: TRBV7-9; j_call: TRBJ1-3; cdr3_nt: TGTGCCAGCAGCTTAGCCGGCGGCCGCTCTGGAAACACCATATATTTT; cdr3_aa: CASSLAGGRSGNTIYF
clone_size: .; d_call: .; cdr3_length: 15; v_call: TRBV6-2/TRBV6-3; j_call: TRBJ1-2; cdr3_nt: TGTGCCAGCAGCCCCCCTGGGCGGGAAGGCTATGGCTACACCTTC; cdr3_aa: CASSPPGREGYGYTF
clone_size: .; d_call: TRBD1; cdr3_length: 14; v_call: TRBV28; j_call: TRBJ1-5; cdr3_nt: TGTGCCAGCAGCCCCACAGGGGATCGACAGCCCCAGCATTTT; cdr3_aa: CASSPTGDRQPQHF
clone_size: .; d_call: .; cdr3_length: 14; v_call: TRBV5-5; j_call: TRBJ1-1; cdr3_nt: TGTGCCAGCAGCTTCCGCGGGATGAACACTGAAGCTTTCTTT; cdr3_aa: CASSFRGMNTEAFF
clone_size: .; d_call: TRBD1; cdr3_length: 15; v_call: TRBV4-1; j_call: TRBJ1-1; cdr3_nt: TGCGCCAGCAGCCAAGGGGGGACAGGGTTCACTGAAGCTTTCTTT; cdr3_aa: CASSQGGTGFTEAFF
clone_size: .; d_call: TRBD2; cdr3_length: 18; v_call: TRBV6-1; j_call: TRBJ2-3; cdr3_nt: TGTGCCAGCAGGGAATTCCGACCGCTAGCGGCTAGCACAGATACGCAGTATTTT; cdr3_aa: CASREFRPLAASTDTQYF